This TCR beta chain was identified during a study of T cell changes during pregnancy in multiple sclerosis. The germline V gene encodes CDR1 SGHNT and CDR2 YYREEE (reference sequence). The CDR3 has 17 amino acids. The ends were cut back, 0 bases at V and 0 bases at J, with 15 bases in the middle. Sequencing was performed with immunoSEQ multiplex PCR; in TCRdb, only in-frame clones are kept and a portion is missing. The table has around 59,000 clones, roughly nine tenths seen once. This sequence was found in a female donor with multiple sclerosis, enrolled in a pregnancy study. The V gene is TRBV5-4, the J gene TRBJ1-2, with D possibly TRBD1 on 6 matching bases. This specimen consisted of CD4+ T cells from peripheral blood mononuclear cells, obtained in the first trimester of pregnancy. The CDR3 DNA reads TGTGCCAGCAGCTTGGCCTGGCAGGGGAGGGCTAACTATGGCTACACCTTC. It is translated as CASSLAWQGRANYGYTF.